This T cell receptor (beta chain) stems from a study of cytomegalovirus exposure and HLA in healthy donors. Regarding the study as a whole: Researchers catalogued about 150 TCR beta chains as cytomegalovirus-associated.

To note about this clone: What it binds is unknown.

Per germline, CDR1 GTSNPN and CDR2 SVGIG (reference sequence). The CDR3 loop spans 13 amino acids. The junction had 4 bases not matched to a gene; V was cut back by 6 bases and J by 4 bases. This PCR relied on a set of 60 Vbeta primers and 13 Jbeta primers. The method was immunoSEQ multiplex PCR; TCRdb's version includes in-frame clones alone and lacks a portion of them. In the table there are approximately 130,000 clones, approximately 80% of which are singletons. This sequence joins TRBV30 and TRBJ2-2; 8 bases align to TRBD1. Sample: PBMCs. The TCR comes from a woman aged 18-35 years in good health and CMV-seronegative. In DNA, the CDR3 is TGTGCCTGCACAGACAGGGGCACCGGGGAGCTGTTTTTT. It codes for CACTDRGTGELFF.